The clone carrying this T cell receptor (beta chain) came up a few times. Its antigen is unidentified. Trimming took 5 bases from V and 4 from J; bases not matched to a gene: 12. Germline V gene data show CDR1 as SGHTA and CDR2 as FQGTGA. The CDR3 sequence is 17 residues long. As it was prepared, the TCRbeta library received unique molecular identifiers. TCRdb processed the PCR reads anew with MiXCR; each CDR3 protein has one entry. The sample has about 120,000 distinct CDR3 sequences; under 13% are singletons. This specimen comes from a study of T-cell reconstitution after alpha-beta-depleted transplantation in children. Study-wide points: At one year after transplant, newly produced T cells mostly accounted for T-cell counts and diversity. Several hundred expanded graft clones reportedly gave rise to the alpha-beta T cells present about two months after transplant.

This clonotype originated in a boy under 10 years old with acute lymphoblastic leukemia, due to receive a stem cell transplant. Sequences were derived from PBMCs, sampled before TCRalphabeta/CD19-depleted stem cell transplant. The J gene is TRBJ2-2, the V gene TRBV7-3, with 8 positions matching TRBD2. Here the CDR3 reads CASSPHPVTSGTGELFF. The CDR3, as DNA: TGTGCCAGCAGCCCACATCCTGTAACTAGCGGCACCGGGGAGCTGTTTTTT.